Below, 2 T cell receptor beta chains from the same sample are listed, as sequenced in a study of T cell responses to AZD1222 COVID-19 vaccine. Sequenced by immunoSEQ multiplex PCR; TCRdb stores in-frame clones only, minus some. This table holds 66,000 or so clones, 70% to 80% found once. This material consisted of peripheral blood, taken on day 0 of MenACWY control vaccination. These receptors all stem from an adult in good health.

This rearrangement joins TRBV19 to TRBJ1-2; maybe TRBD1 (5 bases). V lost 1 base and J 8 bases, leaving 17 bases between the germline ends. The CDR3 loop spans 15 amino acids. CDR1 is LNHDA, CDR2 SQIVND, per germline (reference sequence). As DNA, the CDR3 is TGTGCCAGTAGTATAGTCCCCTCGGACAAGCCGGGCTACACCTTC. Translating it yields CASSIVPSDKPGYTF.

The genes are TRBV12-3 or TRBV12-4 and TRBJ1-1; D remains ambiguous. Trimming took 2 bases from V and 2 from J, leaving 6 bases between them. The CDR3 loop spans 13 amino acids. The CDR3 sequence is CASSLRINTEAFF. The CDR3 bases are TGTGCCAGCAGTTTACGGATCAACACTGAAGCTTTCTTT.